The clone carrying this T cell receptor beta chain has only a few counts. Living in under 30 US areas, the participants were between 18 and 89 years of age. Self-reported history from a screening survey and questionnaire set each donor's cohort. The length of the CDR3 is 15 residues. Per germline, CDR1 MGHDK and CDR2 SYGVNS. J was trimmed by 7 bases and V by 8 bases; bases with no gene match: 12. This record belongs to a study of blood T cell repertoires in COVID-19. Sequenced by immunoSEQ multiplex PCR; TCRdb stores in-frame clones only, minus some. The sample records about 150,000 clones, roughly 90% being singletons.

The receptor was derived from a woman under 40 with acute COVID-19. The chain recombines TRBV25-1 with TRBJ2-1, with TRBD2 matching 9 bases. The specimen was PBMCs or T cells enriched from blood (not recorded which). The CDR3 sequence: CASGAAGGGDNEQFF. The CDR3 DNA reads as TGTGCCAGCGGAGCAGCGGGAGGAGGTGATAATGAGCAGTTCTTC.